The present TCR beta chain was sequenced within a study of Graves' ophthalmopathy and Graves' hyperthyroidism. Study-level information: Pretreatment peripheral blood was obtained at initial diagnosis. Findings of the study overall: Most thyroid clonotypes with frequency above 0.001 were detected in blood too.

This clonotype was recorded many times. As yet, its antigen is unknown. Trimming cost V 8 bases and J 5 bases, with 21 bases left between them. CDR3 length: 15 residues. Looked up from germline, CDR1 is MDHEN and CDR2 is SYDVKM. Amplification of TCR beta CDR3 regions used RNA transcripts. Following a first-round RT-PCR that used HTBI primers, a second-round multiplex PCR was carried out. One entry per CDR3 protein, called by TCRdb with MiXCR from the multiplex PCR reads. This sample has 200,000 to 250,000 distinct CDR3 sequences, with roughly 21% found just once. Pregnancy or lactation, uncontrolled infections and other autoimmune diseases were grounds for excluding patients. Clinicians made diagnoses from clinical symptoms, serum thyroxine, TRAb, thyroid ultrasound and orbital computed tomography.

The chain combines TRBV28 with TRBJ2-5; a weak D match, TRBD1 (6 bases). The TCR originated in a woman in her 50s with Graves' ophthalmopathy. Material for sequencing was peripheral blood. The CDR3 DNA follows: TGTGCCAGCCAAACCCCCACAGGGCAGGTTGAGACCCAGTACTTC. The encoded protein is CASQTPTGQVETQYF.